Listed below are T cell receptor beta chains from one sample, sequenced in a study of beta chain features in type 1 diabetes. Sequencing used immunoSEQ multiplex PCR; TCRdb keeps in-frame clones, though not all of them. This sample carries roughly 300,000 clones, 7.5% to 9% of them seen once, and the ten largest clones take around 0.44%. The sample was central memory CD4+ T cells from blood. The receptors come from a woman between 18 and 29 years old in good health. Both conserved end residues are part of each CDR3. The D gene is left open where the match is weak. Only some rows state a clone size, as once, few, many or a class for expanded clones.

v_gene	d_gene	abundance	j_gene	CDR3nt	CDR3aa
TRBV2	.	.	TRBJ1-1	TGTGCCAGCAGTGCACAGTTCCCGGAGAACACTGAAGCTTTCTTT	CASSAQFPENTEAFF
TRBV29-1	.	few	TRBJ1-4	TGCAGCGTTGTAGGCGGCCAGAATAATGAAAAACTGTTTTTT	CSVVGGQNNEKLFF
TRBV4-3	TRBD1	.	TRBJ2-3	TGCGCCAGCAGCCAAGAGGGACAGGGCTCAGATACGCAGTATTTT	CASSQEGQGSDTQYF
TRBV7-9	.	.	TRBJ2-3	TGTGCCAGCAGCCGATCGGGGGATACGCAGTATTTT	CASSRSGDTQYF
TRBV2	.	.	TRBJ2-2	TGTGCCAGCAGGGGGGAGAGTACCGGGGAGCTGTTTTTT	CASRGESTGELFF
TRBV7-2	.	few	TRBJ1-2	TGTGCCAGCAGCCCTACAGGGAATTACTATGGCTACACCTTC	CASSPTGNYYGYTF
TRBV7-3	TRBD2	.	TRBJ2-1	TGTGCCAGCAGCCAATATACTAGCGGGAGAGGTGAGCAGTTCTTC	CASSQYTSGRGEQFF
TRBV13	.	many	TRBJ2-1	TGTGCCAGCAGCTTCGGTCGTAATGAGCAGTTCTTC	CASSFGRNEQFF
TRBV5-1	TRBD2	few	TRBJ2-5	TGCGCCAGCAGCTCAGGGACTAGCGGGAGTCGGGAGACCCAGTACTTC	CASSSGTSGSRETQYF
TRBV7-2	TRBD1	.	TRBJ2-7	TGTGCCAGCAGCGTTTCAGGGGGCTTAAACTCCTACGAGCAGTACTTC	CASSVSGGLNSYEQYF
TRBV7-2	.	few	TRBJ2-1	TGTGCCAGCAGCTTAGGGATTAGTCGGACCTACAATGAGCAGTTCTTC	CASSLGISRTYNEQFF
TRBV28	TRBD1	few	TRBJ1-1	TGTGCCAGCAGTATAGCAGGGGGAATGACTGAAGCTTTCTTT	CASSIAGGMTEAFF
TRBV5-6	.	.	TRBJ1-1	TGTGCCAGCAGCTTCGGGGGCAGGGGCACTGAAGCTTTCTTT	CASSFGGRGTEAFF
TRBV16	.	.	TRBJ2-7	TGTGCCAGCAGCCCTCTACGACTAGGGTGGGATAGAGGCGAGCAGTACTTC	CASSPLRLGWDRGEQYF
TRBV5-4	.	few	TRBJ2-5	TGTGCCTGCACCTACGGGGGGCGGGGAGAGACCCAGTACTTC	CACTYGGRGETQYF
TRBV2	.	few	TRBJ1-2	TGTGCCAGCGCGGGAGACTATGGCTACACCTTC	CASAGDYGYTF
TRBV7-2	.	.	TRBJ2-2	TGTGCCAGCCATGGTGTGGCCGGGGAGCTGTTTTTT	CASHGVAGELFF
TRBV29-1	.	.	TRBJ2-5	TGCAGCGTTGGTCGGGGGTTAGGGGAGACCCAGTACTTC	CSVGRGLGETQYF
TRBV5-1	.	.	TRBJ2-7	TGCGCCAGCAGCTTGGGTCAGGTCGGGACCTACGAGCAGTACTTC	CASSLGQVGTYEQYF
TRBV10-3	TRBD1	.	TRBJ2-7	TGTGCCATCAGCTCGGGACAGGGAGGCTACGAGCAGTACTTC	CAISSGQGGYEQYF
TRBV7-9	TRBD2	.	TRBJ2-3	TGTGCCAGCAGCCCGACTAGCGACACAGATACGCAGTATTTT	CASSPTSDTDTQYF
TRBV4-2	.	.	TRBJ2-1	TGTGCCAGCAGCCAAGAACTAGTATCCTACAATGAGCAGTTCTTC	CASSQELVSYNEQFF
TRBV5-4	TRBD1	.	TRBJ1-2	TGTGCCAGCAGTTCTCGGACAGGGGGCCATGGCTACACCTTC	CASSSRTGGHGYTF
TRBV29-1	.	few	TRBJ2-3	TGCAGCGCCGACAGCGAGCGCACAGATACGCAGTATTTT	CSADSERTDTQYF
TRBV6-5	TRBD1	.	TRBJ2-7	TGTGCCAGCAAGCGACAGGGTGGAAGGTACGAGCAGTACTTC	CASKRQGGRYEQYF
TRBV6-5	.	.	TRBJ2-7	TGTGCCAGCAGTTACTCGGAAAAGTTGTCCTACGAGCAGTACTTC	CASSYSEKLSYEQYF